The 16 T cell receptor beta chains listed next were all sequenced from one sample in a study of T-cell memory formation after mild COVID-19. Each CDR3 protein is one row after TCRdb ran MiXCR on the 5' RACE reads. The sample lists a few hundred thousand distinct CDR3 sequences; over 15% were seen once. The sample consisted of PBMCs or a T cell subset sorted from them (not recorded which). Receptors were obtained from a man younger than 35 who had mild COVID-19 (a few samples of this study predate the infection). Cell type and time point are not known.

The chain employs TRBV11-2 and TRBJ2-7; no definite D call. V gave up 5 bases and J gave up 5 bases, with 7 bases separating them. CDR3 length: 11 amino acids. CDR1 is SGHAT, CDR2 FQNNGV, per germline. CDR3 in DNA: TGTGCCAGCAGCCCGGCCGACGAGCAGTACTTC. Its protein product is CASSPADEQYF.

The chain recombines TRBV2 with TRBJ2-1; D is uncertain. The CDR3 is 13 amino acids. The germline gives CDR1 SNHLY, CDR2 FYNNEI. The V gene lost 6 bases and the J gene lost 1 base, with 7 bases spanning the gap. DNA of the CDR3: TGTGCCAGCAGGGGAAGGTCCTACAATGAGCAGTTCTTC. Protein sequence: CASRGRSYNEQFF.

The V and J genes are TRBV19 and TRBJ2-4, with 9 bases lining up with TRBD2. CDR1 is LNHDA and CDR2 is SQIVND in the germline V gene (reference sequence). After removal of 3 bases from V and 3 bases from J, the junction contained 3 bases not matched to a gene. The CDR3 has 15 residues. The CDR3 sequence is CASSMSGGNKNIQYF. In nucleotides, the CDR3 is TGTGCCAGTAGTATGAGCGGGGGGAACAAAAACATTCAGTACTTC.

The chain carries TRBV5-1 and TRBJ2-2, with 8 bases fitting TRBD2. The CDR3 sequence is 15 residues long. Germline loops: CDR1 SGHRS, CDR2 YFSETQ. Germline trimming cut 8 bases from V and 7 bases from J; bases unmatched to any gene: 13. CDR3 bases: TGCGCCAGTAAACCCCAACCAGCGGGGGACGGGGAGCTGTTTTTT. Translated, it gives CASKPQPAGDGELFF.

This clonotype was detected a few times. V and J are TRBV12-3 or TRBV12-4 and TRBJ1-1; no reliable D call. Trimming shortened V by 7 bases and J by 4 bases, and 13 bases separated the two germline ends. This CDR3 region has 13 residues. CDR3 coding DNA: TGTGCCAGCACCCCCCAAGTCGGCACTGAAGCTTTCTTT. Protein sequence: CASTPQVGTEAFF.

The J gene is TRBJ2-1, the V gene TRBV6-1; D unclear. The CDR3 runs 12 residues. Per germline, CDR1 MNHNS and CDR2 SASEGT. V lost 3 bases, J lost 8 bases, and 8 bases lay in between. In nucleotides, the CDR3 is TGTGCCAGCAGTGACCCCGCCTATGAGCAGTTCTTC. It translates to CASSDPAYEQFF.

The CDR3 reads CASSLPGLAFYEQFF. DNA for the CDR3: TGTGCCAGCAGCTTGCCGGGACTAGCTTTCTATGAGCAGTTCTTC. V usage is TRBV7-2 and J usage is TRBJ2-1; TRBD2 matches 9 bases. From germline, CDR1 is SGHTA and CDR2 FQGNSA. Unmatched junction bases numbered 8, after V lost 3 bases and J lost 8 bases. This CDR3 is built from 15 residues.

The CDR3 loop reads CASSRNDGYGYTF. CDR3 bases: TGTGCCAGCTCACGGAACGATGGGTATGGCTACACCTTC. The chain recombines TRBV18 with TRBJ1-2; D not certain. Germline V gene lookup returns CDR1 KGHSH and CDR2 LQKENI. The CDR3 extends over 13 amino acids. V lost 4 bases and J lost 5, with 11 bases in between.

This clonotype came up a few times. The rearrangement uses TRBV7-3 and TRBJ2-1; 9 nucleotides line up with TRBD2. V shed 5 bases and J 3 bases; nucleotides not matched to a gene: 5. Germline V gene lookup returns CDR1 SGHTA and CDR2 FQGTGA. The CDR3 contains 15 residues. The CDR3 bases are TGTGCCAGCAGCCACCTAGCGGGGAACTACAATGAGCAGTTCTTC. It encodes CASSHLAGNYNEQFF. Looking up the rest from reference TRBV7-3 and TRBJ2-1 gives the full variable domain: GAGVSQTPSNKVTEKGKYVELRCDPISGHTALYWYRQSLGQGPEFLIYFQGTGAADDSGLPNDRFFAVRPEGSVSTLKIQRTERGDSAVYLCASSHLAGNYNEQFFGPGTRLTVL.

The V call is TRBV12-3 or TRBV12-4, the J call TRBJ2-5, with D perhaps matching TRBD1 or TRBD2 (5 bases each). CDR3 length equals 14 residues. V lost 6 bases and J 5 bases, leaving 16 bases between the germline ends. CDR3 sequence reads: CASSRGPRRETQYF. The CDR3 coding sequence is TGTGCCAGCAGCCGGGGACCTCGAAGGGAGACCCAGTACTTC.

The sample holds a few counts of this clonotype. The chain combines TRBV5-6 with TRBJ2-7, with 10 nucleotides matching TRBD1. The CDR3 runs 15 residues. V lost 0 bases and J lost 9; bases outside the gene matches: 9. The V gene's germline CDR1 is SGHDT and CDR2 YYEEEE. DNA of the CDR3: TGTGCCAGCAGCTTGGCCGGGACAGGGGAGTCTGGGCAGTACGTC. This sequence encodes CASSLAGTGESGQYV.

This clonotype has only a few counts. The gene calls are TRBV20-1 and TRBJ2-3; D gene ambiguous. There are 16 residues in the CDR3. Trimming took 3 bases from V and 5 from J, leaving 21 bases between them. Germline assignment: CDR1 DFQATT and CDR2 SNEGSKA (reference sequence). CDR3 bases: TGCAGTGCTAGGTGGCAATGGACCACGCCGGGAGATACGCAGTATTTT. Amino acid sequence: CSARWQWTTPGDTQYF.

This clonotype was counted many times. The CDR3 nucleotides are TGCGCCAGCGGTGAGGGCCTCGGTAATGAAAAACTGTTTTTT. It specifies CASGEGLGNEKLFF. The V call is TRBV5-1, the J call TRBJ1-4; D is unclear. The CDR3 contains 14 residues. From germline, CDR1 is SGHRS and CDR2 YFSETQ. The V and J ends lost 7 bases and 4 bases respectively, with 14 bases between them. The full variable domain, its missing parts supplied by reference TRBV5-1 and TRBJ1-4, is KAGVTQTPRYLIKTRGQQVTLSCSPISGHRSVSWYQQTPGQGLQFLFEYFSETQRNKGNFPGRFSGRQFSNSRSEMNVSTLELGDSALYLCASGEGLGNEKLFFGSGTQLSVL.

The chain links TRBV4-3 to TRBJ1-2; no firm D call. V lost 0 bases to trimming and J lost 7 bases, with 12 bases between them. CDR1 and CDR2 from the germline V gene are LGHNA and YSLEER. The length of the CDR3 is 14 residues. The CDR3 coding sequence is TGCGCCAGCAGCCAAGATGAACAATCTGGTGGCTACACCTTC. This sequence encodes CASSQDEQSGGYTF.

This clonotype was seen more than once but under ten times. V usage is TRBV5-4 and J usage is TRBJ2-1; TRBD2 matches 9 bases. The CDR3 sequence is 13 residues long. Germline-derived CDR1 and CDR2 are SGHNT and YYREEE (reference sequence). V was clipped by 4 bases and J by 15 bases; unmatched bases: 11. CDR3 in DNA: TGTGCCAGCAGCCGGTGGGAACTAGCGGGTGCGTTCTTC. Translating it yields CASSRWELAGAFF.

The sample holds many counts of this clonotype. V and J are TRBV29-1 and TRBJ2-7; D gene ambiguous. Trimming cost V 1 base and J 2 bases, with 6 bases left between them. Looked up from germline, CDR1 is SQVTM and CDR2 is ANQGSEA. The CDR3 covers 12 residues. The CDR3 spells CSVEGTAYEQYF. In DNA form, the CDR3 reads TGCAGCGTTGAAGGTACAGCCTACGAGCAGTACTTC.